This T cell receptor (beta chain) is drawn from a study of cytomegalovirus exposure and HLA in healthy donors. Study findings and constraints: Some public TCRs appeared in many individuals, while most sequences were rare. A few of the chains that were CMV-associated were confirmed in vitro to be specific for CMV antigens. Researchers counted about 150 TCR beta chains as cytomegalovirus-associated.

The donors formed part of the roughly 110-subject validation cohort, distinct from the roughly 600-subject first cohort. TCRdb's table, derived via immunoSEQ multiplex PCR, lists solely in-frame clones and lacks some. This sample yields 150,000 or so clones, of which approximately 86% are seen a single time; around 20% belongs to the top ten. To note about this clone: The antigen remains undetermined.

The clonotype comes from a man between 18 and 29 years old in good health and CMV-seropositive. The material sequenced was PBMCs.

CDR3 coding DNA: TGTGCCAGCAGTCGCGGGACAGGGAATGAGCAGTTCTTC. Translated, it gives CASSRGTGNEQFF. The rearrangement links TRBV27 to TRBJ2-1; TRBD1 matches at 9 bases. The length of the CDR3 is 13 residues. Trimming at V came to 5 bases and at J to 7 bases, leaving 3 bases not matched to a gene. In germline, CDR1 is MNHEY, CDR2 SMNVEV (reference sequence).